The 27 T cell receptor beta chains below come from one sample, sequenced in a study of blood T cell repertoires in COVID-19. The data were produced by immunoSEQ multiplex PCR, yet TCRdb's version contains in-frame clones alone and is incomplete. The sample shows tens of thousands of clones, 80% to 90% of them seen only once. Input material: peripheral blood. These receptors originate from a man in his fifties or sixties with COVID-19, enrolled during active disease.

This rearrangement joins TRBV30 to TRBJ1-2; 7 nucleotides agree with TRBD1. The CDR3 totals 14 residues. Germline CDR1 is GTSNPN and CDR2 is SVGIG (reference sequence). The V gene end was trimmed by 3 bases and the J gene end by 6 bases; junction bases not matched to a gene: 10. The CDR3 DNA reads as TGTGCCTGGAGAGACAGGGAGAGAGCTAATGGCTACACCTTC. Protein sequence: CAWRDRERANGYTF.

The rearrangement links TRBV6-1 to TRBJ1-5; 8 nucleotides match TRBD1. Unmatched junction bases numbered 12, after V lost 2 bases and J lost 0 bases. The CDR3 has 19 amino acids. CDR1 is MNHNS and CDR2 is SASEGT in the germline V gene. The CDR3 DNA reads as TGTGCCAGCAGTGAATGGACAGGGCCGGGTGACCATAGCAATCAGCCCCAGCATTTT. The encoded protein is CASSEWTGPGDHSNQPQHF.

The chain uses TRBV2 and TRBJ2-7, with D maybe TRBD1 (5 bases). V was trimmed by 6 bases and J by 2 bases, leaving 8 bases between them. Germline lookup yields CDR1 SNHLY and CDR2 FYNNEI. The CDR3 sequence is 12 residues long. DNA for the CDR3: TGTGCCAGCAGCCAACAGGCCTACGAGCAGTACTTC. Translated: CASSQQAYEQYF.

DNA for the CDR3: TGTGCCAGCAGTTACTCCGGGACAGGGATTGAAAAACTGTTTTTT. It translates to CASSYSGTGIEKLFF. The chain is built from TRBV6-5 and TRBJ1-4; TRBD1 aligns across 9 bases. Looked up from germline, CDR1 is MNHEY and CDR2 is SVGAGI. V was pared by 0 bases and J by 7 bases, with 3 bases of the junction left unmatched. The CDR3 totals 15 residues.

This clone is a singleton in its sample. The chain is built from TRBV4-1 and TRBJ2-1; 10 positions agree with TRBD1. Trimming at V came to 0 bases and at J to 7 bases, leaving 6 bases not matched to a gene. The V gene's germline CDR1 is MGHRA and CDR2 YSYEKL. CDR3 size: 16 residues. CDR3 nucleotide sequence: TGCGCCAGCAGCCAAGATTTGACAGGGGGCTGGAATGAGCAGTTCTTC. The encoded protein is CASSQDLTGGWNEQFF.

This clone has just a few counts. The V call is TRBV30, the J call TRBJ1-1; tentatively, D is TRBD1 (6 bases). Germline-derived CDR1 and CDR2 are GTSNPN and SVGIG (reference sequence). This CDR3 contains 13 residues. V was cut by 2 bases and J by 1 base, with 8 bases left in between. The CDR3 spells CAWSTTGNTEAFF. DNA for the CDR3: TGTGCCTGGAGTACGACAGGGAACACTGAAGCTTTCTTT.

The chain combines TRBV4-3 with TRBJ2-6; D ambiguous. Trimming removed 4 bases at V and 6 bases at J, with 7 bases between. The CDR3 has 13 amino acids. Germline CDR1 LGHNA, CDR2 YSLEER. The CDR3 spells CASSPETANVLTF. CDR3 coding DNA: TGCGCCAGCAGCCCGGAGACGGCCAACGTCCTGACTTTC.

This clone has just a few counts. The gene calls are TRBV27 and TRBJ1-5; D is perhaps TRBD1 (5 bases). The germline V gene has CDR1 MNHEY and CDR2 SMNVEV (reference sequence). Between the trimmed V and J ends, which lost 2 bases and 3 bases, there was a span of 8 bases. The CDR3 length is 14 residues. CDR3: CASSLGGDNQPQHF. DNA for the CDR3: TGTGCCAGCAGTTTAGGAGGGGACAATCAGCCCCAGCATTTT.

The chain has TRBV11-3 and TRBJ2-3; 14 bases are shared with TRBD2. The length of the CDR3 is 16 residues. Germline V gene sequence: CDR1 SGHNT, CDR2 YENEEA. V shed 1 base and J 4 bases; nucleotides not matched to a gene: 1. The CDR3 region is CASSLGGLAGADTQYF. CDR3 DNA: TGTGCCAGCAGCTTAGGGGGACTAGCGGGAGCAGATACGCAGTATTTT.

This chain uses TRBV5-1 with TRBJ1-2; TRBD1 is a possible D gene (5 bases). V gave up 0 bases and J gave up 14 bases, with 14 bases separating them. The CDR3 extends over 12 amino acids. Germline V CDR1 and CDR2: SGHRS, YFSETQ. The CDR3 sequence: CASSLAQGHETF. The CDR3 coding sequence is TGCGCCAGCAGCTTGGCCCAGGGCCACGAAACCTTC.

The V call is TRBV5-8, the J call TRBJ2-6; D unclear. The CDR3 is made up of 17 amino acids. In germline, CDR1 is SGHTS, CDR2 YDEGEE. V shed 6 bases and J shed 6 bases, with 22 bases lying between them. CDR3 in amino acids: CASTPRSPTLEANVLTF. The CDR3 DNA reads TGTGCCAGCACCCCGAGGTCACCAACTCTGGAGGCCAACGTCCTGACTTTC.

The sample holds a few counts of this clone. The gene calls are TRBV2 and TRBJ2-7; TRBD2 matches 9 bases. The CDR3 is made up of 14 amino acids. Per the germline V gene, CDR1 is SNHLY and CDR2 is FYNNEI. Germline trimming cut 7 bases from V and 9 bases from J; bases unmatched to any gene: 13. CDR3 sequence (DNA): TGTGCCAGCAACCGAGCGGGAGGCGGATCAGGGCAGTACTTC. Its translation is CASNRAGGGSGQYF.

This chain connects TRBV20-1 to TRBJ2-4; tentative D call: TRBD2 (5 bases). The CDR3 sequence is 11 residues long. The ends were cut back, 6 bases at V and 3 bases at J, with 6 bases in the middle. Germline V gives CDR1 DFQATT, CDR2 SNEGSKA (reference sequence). CDR3 sequence (DNA): TGCAGTGCCCGGGGCAAAAACATTCAGTACTTC. This gives the protein CSARGKNIQYF.

This clone was seen only once. For the CDR3, the DNA is TGTGCCAGCAGCCGACAGCAGAGTTACGAGCAGTACTTC. It translates to CASSRQQSYEQYF. This rearrangement joins TRBV7-9 to TRBJ2-7; perhaps TRBD1 as D (5 bases). The V gene lost 5 bases and the J gene lost 4 bases, with 12 bases spanning the gap. This CDR3 is 13 amino acids long. Germline assignment: CDR1 SEHNR and CDR2 FQNEAQ (reference sequence). Looking up the rest from reference TRBV7-9 and TRBJ2-7 gives the full variable domain: DTGVSQNPRHKITKRGQNVTFRCDPISEHNRLYWYRQTLGQGPEFLTYFQNEAQLEKSRLLSDRFSAERPKGSFSTLEIQRTEQGDSAMYLCASSRQQSYEQYFGPGTRLTVT.

The chain recombines TRBV27 with TRBJ2-1; possible D gene TRBD2, 5 bases. Germline V gene sequence: CDR1 MNHEY, CDR2 SMNVEV (reference sequence). V was clipped by 8 bases and J by 8 bases, with 13 bases between them. This CDR3 spans 12 amino acids. For the CDR3, the DNA is TGTGCCAGCGGCGGGCAGCGTTATGAGCAGTTCTTC. Its protein is CASGGQRYEQFF.

J is TRBJ1-1 and V is TRBV12-3 or TRBV12-4; the match to TRBD1 covers 9 bases. V lost 6 bases to trimming and J lost 11 bases; unmatched junction nucleotides: 10. The CDR3 runs to 13 residues. The CDR3: CASRTGTGIEAFF. The CDR3 region has the DNA TGTGCCAGCAGGACCGGGACAGGGATCGAGGCTTTCTTT.

This chain uses TRBV10-3 with TRBJ1-1; 9 nucleotides agree with TRBD1. Per the germline V gene, CDR1 is ENHRY and CDR2 is SYGVKD. The CDR3 is made up of 14 amino acids. Trimming took 2 bases from V and 3 from J; bases not matched to a gene: 1. The CDR3 DNA reads as TGTGCCATCAGTGAGGGGACAGGGTACACTGAAGCTTTCTTT. Protein: CAISEGTGYTEAFF.

The chain carries TRBV10-3 and TRBJ2-4; 7 nucleotides match TRBD1. Germline-derived CDR1 and CDR2 are ENHRY and SYGVKD. The CDR3 loop spans 12 amino acids. Germline trimming cut 6 bases from V and 5 bases from J; bases unmatched to any gene: 1. The CDR3 is CAISGTENIQYF. The CDR3 DNA follows: TGTGCCATCAGCGGGACAGAAAACATTCAGTACTTC.

This chain joins TRBV27 and TRBJ2-7; D may be TRBD2 (5 bases). Germline V lookup: CDR1 MNHEY, CDR2 SMNVEV (reference sequence). This CDR3 region has 13 residues. V shed 4 bases and J shed 4 bases, with 11 bases lying between them. The CDR3 DNA reads TGTGCCAGCAGTTCCCTGACGGGGTACGAGCAGTACTTC. This translates into CASSSLTGYEQYF.

The chain uses TRBV2 and TRBJ1-5; 7 nucleotides agree with TRBD1. The CDR3 runs to 14 residues. Germline V gene data show CDR1 as SNHLY and CDR2 as FYNNEI. V was clipped by 10 bases and J by 1 base; unmatched bases: 7. The CDR3 bases are TGTGCCACCCGACAGGGTTCGAGCAATCAGCCCCAGCATTTT. The encoded protein is CATRQGSSNQPQHF.

In this sample, this clone turned up a few times. The rearrangement uses TRBV30 and TRBJ2-5, with D perhaps matching TRBD1 (6 bases). The CDR3 extends over 16 amino acids. V was cut by 4 bases and J by 5 bases, with 23 bases left in between. In germline, CDR1 is GTSNPN, CDR2 SVGIG (reference sequence). The CDR3 bases are TGTGCCTGGATGGGACACCTTCTGAGAGGAGAGGAGACCCAGTACTTC. It specifies CAWMGHLLRGEETQYF.

This clone was found a few times. The chain couples TRBV3-1 (or the pseudogene TRBV3-2) to TRBJ2-7, with no clear D. CDR1 LGHDT and CDR2 YNNKEL come from the germline V gene (reference sequence). This CDR3 spans 14 amino acids. V was shortened by 1 base and J by 2 bases, with 9 bases between the two germline ends. For the CDR3, the DNA is TGTGCCAGCAGCCAAGTTCACAAGACCTACGAGCAGTACTTC. Its protein is CASSQVHKTYEQYF.

This sequence joins TRBV6-6 and TRBJ1-5, with D tentatively TRBD1 (6 bases). Trimming took off 5 bases at V and 0 bases at J, with 14 bases between the two ends. Germline V gene sequence: CDR1 MNHNY, CDR2 SVGAGI (reference sequence). This CDR3 comprises 16 residues. The CDR3 sequence is CASSTTRTDSNQPQHF. The CDR3 DNA is TGTGCCAGCAGTACAACCCGGACAGATAGCAATCAGCCCCAGCATTTT.

The rearrangement uses TRBV6-5 and TRBJ1-1; D is uncertain. The CDR3 covers 15 residues. V was trimmed by 7 bases and J by 4 bases, leaving 19 bases between them. CDR1 is MNHEY, CDR2 SVGAGI, per germline. CDR3 coding DNA: TGTGCCAGCATCTCGACGGCGGCTCGCAGCACTGAAGCTTTCTTT. Encoded protein: CASISTAARSTEAFF.

The V gene is TRBV4-3, the J gene TRBJ1-6, with D tentatively TRBD1 (6 bases). The CDR3 has 16 amino acids. V dropped 4 bases and J dropped 0 bases, with 10 bases sitting between them. Looked up from germline, CDR1 is LGHNA and CDR2 is YSLEER. CDR3 amino acids: CASSPSGASYNSPLHF. In DNA form, the CDR3 reads TGCGCCAGCAGCCCATCAGGGGCCTCCTATAATTCACCCCTCCACTTT.

This clone was recorded only once. This chain uses TRBV10-1 with TRBJ1-1; D remains unclear. The CDR3 length is 15 residues. V lost 0 bases and J lost 7, with 15 bases in between. The germline V gene has CDR1 WNHNN and CDR2 SYGVQD (reference sequence). Written as DNA, the CDR3 is TGCGCCAGCAGTGAGTCGACCTCGCACGGGGTTGAAGCTTTCTTT. Protein sequence: CASSESTSHGVEAFF.

The rearrangement uses TRBV19 and TRBJ1-4; TRBD1 agrees at 10 bases. Per the germline V gene, CDR1 is LNHDA and CDR2 is SQIVND (reference sequence). After removal of 6 bases from V and 4 bases from J, the junction contained 5 bases not matched to a gene. The CDR3 loop spans 15 amino acids. As DNA, the CDR3 is TGTGCCAGTAGGGACAGGGGGAACGGTAATGAAAAACTGTTTTTT. This encodes CASRDRGNGNEKLFF.